The rows below give T cell receptor beta chains drawn from one sample of a study of blood T cell repertoires in COVID-19. Assay: immunoSEQ multiplex PCR; the TCRdb copy retains only in-frame clones and omits some. The table has some 140,000 clones, 65% to 80% seen once; the top ten hold about an eighth. The sample consisted of peripheral blood. These receptors were taken from an elderly man with acute or convalescent COVID-19. The conserved cysteine and the conserved F or W are not part of the CDR3 here.

len	v_gene	CDR3aa
11	TRBV27	ASSFEVNTEAF
13	TRBV24-1	ATSDPTGGGETQY
12	TRBV5-4	ASSLGTRQETQY
14	TRBV4-1	ASSQDPAGSTDTQY
12	TRBV6-1	ASSDPTPVEKLF
14	TRBV18	ASSPPRGQSSYEQY
11	TRBV28	ASSVDSREKLF
12	TRBV28	ASIEQGGETEAF
11	TRBV2	ASRQNSNQPQH
13	TRBV5-1	ASRGTGATNEKLF
11	TRBV2	ASSEQGAFGYT
13	TRBV11-3	ASSLGTGDGTEAF
14	TRBV15	ATSRDKFVAGDGYT
11	TRBV5-4	ASSGGGEETQY
14	TRBV25-1	ASSSSPPGQKIKQY
9	TRBV24-1	ATSFRDTQY
15	TRBV3-1/TRBV3-2	ASSRAIGLAGEETQY
14	TRBV28	ASSFAGSDSYNEQF
12	TRBV5-1	ASSFFGGVPVAF
13	TRBV15	ATSSGQTKAYEQY
14	TRBV5-1	ASSSLATQTGGGYT
14	TRBV21-1	ASSKARATSSYEQY
12	TRBV19	ASSMDSGGTEAF
11	TRBV28	ASRASGATEAF
11	TRBV7-3	ASSPGGYNEQF